Shown below are 31 T cell receptor beta chains from a single sample sequenced in a study of T cells in Graves' hyperthyroidism and ophthalmopathy. RNA transcripts gave rise to amplified TCR beta CDR3 regions. HTBI primers were employed in a first-round RT-PCR of the TCR CDR3. TCRdb re-called the multiplex PCR reads through MiXCR, storing one row per CDR3 protein. Among under 800,000 distinct CDR3 sequences listed, around 15% were seen once. The sequenced sample was blood. The receptors derive from a woman aged 18-29 years with Graves' hyperthyroidism.

J is TRBJ2-7 and V is TRBV2; maybe TRBD2 (6 bases). CDR1 is SNHLY and CDR2 is FYNNEI in the germline V gene. This CDR3 comprises 13 residues. V was cut by 10 bases and J by 2 bases, with 15 bases left in between. CDR3 DNA: TGTGCCACCTATAGCGGTAGAACCTACGAGCAGTACTTC. It encodes CATYSGRTYEQYF.

The rearrangement links TRBV12-3 or TRBV12-4 to TRBJ2-5; no reliable D call. CDR3 length: 15 amino acids. V was cut by 1 base and J by 1 base, with 10 bases left in between. CDR3 bases: TGTGCCAGCAGTTTAGGAAGTGTTGTCCAAGAGACCCAGTACTTC. This encodes CASSLGSVVQETQYF.

This clonotype occurred a few times. The CDR3 sequence is CASSLYGLAGVQYF. The CDR3 region has the DNA TGTGCCAGCAGCTTGTATGGACTAGCGGGGGTTCAGTACTTC. The chain uses TRBV5-6 and TRBJ2-5, with 13 bases matching TRBD2. This CDR3 has 14 residues. Unmatched junction bases numbered 5, after V lost 1 base and J lost 11 bases. Germline V gene data show CDR1 as SGHDT and CDR2 as YYEEEE.

This clonotype was counted many times. The chain couples TRBV6-1 to TRBJ1-5, with 7 bases identical to TRBD1. J gave up 1 base and V 5 bases, and 8 bases lay outside the gene matches. The CDR3 has 16 residues. CDR1 and CDR2 (germline): MNHNS, SASEGT. CDR3: CASSKRGQSSNQPQHF. CDR3 nucleotides: TGTGCCAGCAGTAAACGGGGACAGTCGAGCAATCAGCCCCAGCATTTT.

This clonotype was seen many times. V is TRBV24-1 and J is TRBJ2-1; perhaps TRBD1 as D (6 bases). The V end was cut by 4 bases, the J end by 9 bases, with 21 bases between. Germline loops: CDR1 KGHDR, CDR2 SFDVKD. The CDR3 is made up of 16 amino acids. The CDR3 protein is CATSDPGQWGIGEQFF. The CDR3 coding sequence is TGTGCCACCAGTGACCCTGGACAGTGGGGGATTGGTGAGCAGTTCTTC.

Comment on this clonotype: Given a much more abundant clone one base away, this may be a read error. In DNA, the CDR3 is TGTGCCTGGAGTGTATGGCGGACTAGCGGGAGGTCCTACAATGAGCAGTACTTC. Protein product: CAWSVWRTSGRSYNEQYF. V is TRBV30 and J is TRBJ2-1; the match to TRBD2 covers 14 bases. Judging by the DNA end, TRBJ2-7 fits better; the J call may be wrong. The CDR3 is 18 amino acids. Germline lookup yields CDR1 GTSNPN and CDR2 SVGIG (reference sequence).

This clonotype was detected ten times or more. The V gene is TRBV2, the J gene TRBJ2-1; maybe TRBD1 (5 bases). This CDR3 comprises 15 residues. CDR1 is SNHLY, CDR2 FYNNEI, per germline. Between the trimmed V and J ends, which lost 3 bases and 0 bases, there was a span of 9 bases. CDR3 in amino acids: CASSDQGSSYNEQFF. The CDR3 DNA sequence: TGTGCCAGCAGTGACCAGGGTAGCTCCTACAATGAGCAGTTCTTC.

This clonotype has a count of ten or more. V is TRBV7-2 and J is TRBJ2-1, with D uncertain. The CDR3 is 13 amino acids. Trimming took 5 bases from V and 3 from J, leaving 8 bases between them. From germline, CDR1 is SGHTA and CDR2 FQGNSA. The CDR3 sequence is CASSMGFYNEQFF. CDR3 DNA sequence: TGTGCCAGCAGCATGGGATTCTACAATGAGCAGTTCTTC.

In its sample, this clonotype was seen many times. The chain is built from TRBV3-1 and TRBJ2-7; perhaps TRBD2 as D (5 bases). The CDR3 runs 12 residues. The V end lost 5 bases, the J end lost 5 bases, and 10 bases lay between the germline ends. Per the germline V gene, CDR1 is LGHDT and CDR2 is YNNKEL (reference sequence). CDR3: CASSMLANEQYF. The CDR3 DNA reads TGTGCCAGCAGCATGCTAGCCAACGAGCAGTACTTC.

This clonotype has at least ten counts. The V and J genes are TRBV7-2 and TRBJ2-7; no clear D. The CDR3 extends over 12 amino acids. V dropped 8 bases and J dropped 3 bases, with 11 bases sitting between them. CDR1 SGHTA and CDR2 FQGNSA come from the germline V gene. The CDR3 loop is CASGVYGYEQYF. The CDR3 DNA sequence: TGTGCCAGCGGGGTGTATGGCTACGAGCAGTACTTC.

This clonotype was observed many times. This rearrangement joins TRBV28 to TRBJ2-6; no reliable D call. V was shortened by 6 bases and J by 3 bases, with 12 bases between the two germline ends. The CDR3 is made up of 15 amino acids. Germline assignment: CDR1 MDHEN and CDR2 SYDVKM. The CDR3 bases are TGTGCCAGCAGCCCCGAGAATTTTGGGGCCAACGTCCTGACTTTC. Translated, it gives CASSPENFGANVLTF.

This clonotype was detected ten times or more. This chain's CDR3 is CASSSGGPKVAFF. The CDR3 region has the DNA TGTGCCAGCAGTTCCGGTGGCCCGAAGGTGGCTTTCTTT. The rearrangement links TRBV28 to TRBJ1-1; D is uncertain. The CDR3 runs 13 residues. Germline loops: CDR1 MDHEN, CDR2 SYDVKM. Trimming took 4 bases from V and 11 from J, leaving 17 bases between them.

Many counts were recorded for this clonotype. The chain has TRBV20-1 and TRBJ1-5; no reliable D call. V lost 7 bases to trimming and J lost 2 bases, with 18 bases between them. Germline loops: CDR1 DFQATT, CDR2 SNEGSKA (reference sequence). The CDR3 consists of 15 residues. For the CDR3, the DNA is TGCAGTGTCAAGGCGGGTTCCAAGGGCAATCAGCCCCAGCATTTT. Protein product: CSVKAGSKGNQPQHF.

At least ten counts were recorded for this clonotype. The rearrangement uses TRBV28 and TRBJ1-1; D gene uncertain. The length of the CDR3 is 13 residues. Trimming took off 6 bases at V and 1 base at J, with 9 bases between the two ends. CDR1 and CDR2 from the germline V gene are MDHEN and SYDVKM. Here the CDR3 DNA reads TGTGCCAGCAGCGTATTTGGGAACACTGAAGCTTTCTTT. This gives the protein CASSVFGNTEAFF.

Ten or more counts support this clonotype. The V call is TRBV5-1, the J call TRBJ2-7, with D perhaps matching TRBD2 (6 bases). Germline V lookup: CDR1 SGHRS, CDR2 YFSETQ. The CDR3 sequence is 13 residues long. The ends were cut back, 3 bases at V and 6 bases at J, with 13 bases in the middle. DNA of the CDR3: TGCGCCAGCAGCTCGTTGACTAGATCCGAGCAGTACTTC. Translation gives CASSSLTRSEQYF.

The rearrangement uses TRBV27 and TRBJ2-7; no clear D gene. The V gene lost 6 bases and the J gene lost 1 base, with 19 bases spanning the gap. Germline-derived CDR1 and CDR2 are MNHEY and SMNVEV (reference sequence). The CDR3 is made up of 16 amino acids. This chain's CDR3 is CASSSGRAQGSYEQYF. In nucleotides, the CDR3 is TGTGCCAGCAGCTCCGGTCGGGCTCAAGGATCCTACGAGCAGTACTTC.

The J gene is TRBJ1-6, the V gene TRBV20-1, with D unresolved. The V end was cut by 4 bases, the J end by 7 bases, with 14 bases between. CDR1 is DFQATT, CDR2 SNEGSKA, per germline (reference sequence). The CDR3 is 14 residues long. The CDR3 DNA reads TGCAGTGCTAAAGGGTCCGGCGGGAATTCACCCCTCCACTTT. It specifies CSAKGSGGNSPLHF.

This clonotype has a count of ten or more. The rearrangement joins TRBV30 to TRBJ1-2, with 9 bases aligning to TRBD1. The CDR3 length is 14 residues. With 4 bases clipped from V and 4 bases from J, the junction kept 7 bases outside the gene matches. In germline, CDR1 is GTSNPN, CDR2 SVGIG (reference sequence). Written as DNA, the CDR3 is TGTGCCTGGAACAGGGGACAGGGTCGCTATGGCTACACCTTC. Its protein is CAWNRGQGRYGYTF.

This clonotype has at least ten counts. The genes are TRBV12-3 or TRBV12-4 and TRBJ2-7; perhaps TRBD2 as D (6 bases). The CDR3 covers 14 residues. Trimming removed 3 bases at V and 5 bases at J, with 14 bases between. CDR3 region: CASSLGRWLDEQYF. Here the CDR3 DNA reads TGTGCCAGCAGTTTGGGGAGGTGGTTGGACGAGCAGTACTTC.

This clonotype showed up many times. One junction end does not reproduce the germline sequence, and a read error may be involved. CDR3: CASSRTGTSSNEQFF. The CDR3 DNA is TGTGCCAGCTCCCGGACGGGGACATCCTCCAATGAGCAGTTCTTC. The rearrangement uses TRBV18 and TRBJ2-1; possibly TRBD1 for D (6 bases). Germline V CDR1 and CDR2: KGHSH, LQKENI. The CDR3 has 15 residues.

The sample holds many counts of this clonotype. V usage is TRBV18 and J usage is TRBJ2-3; D may correspond to TRBD1 or TRBD2 (5 bases each). The CDR3 has 15 amino acids. The germline V gene has CDR1 KGHSH and CDR2 LQKENI. V was pared by 3 bases and J by 3 bases, with 13 bases between. The CDR3 DNA is TGTGCCAGCTCACCGCGCCGGGGCGGAACAGATACGCAGTATTTT. Its translation: CASSPRRGGTDTQYF.

The rearrangement uses TRBV20-1 and TRBJ2-1, with TRBD2 matching over 11 bases. CDR3 length equals 17 residues. Trimming at V came to 1 base and at J to 6 bases, leaving 11 bases not matched to a gene. Germline CDR1 DFQATT, CDR2 SNEGSKA (reference sequence). The CDR3 loop is CSARGAVGGLAANEQFF. The CDR3 nucleotides read TGCAGTGCTAGAGGAGCTGTTGGGGGACTAGCGGCCAATGAGCAGTTCTTC.

This sequence joins TRBV6-1 and TRBJ1-5; D is uncertain. V shed 7 bases and J shed 2 bases, with 12 bases lying between them. CDR3 length equals 14 residues. Germline loops: CDR1 MNHNS, CDR2 SASEGT. The CDR3 reads CASKEEMGNQPQHF. Here the CDR3 DNA reads TGTGCCAGCAAGGAGGAGATGGGCAATCAGCCCCAGCATTTT.

This rearrangement joins TRBV30 to TRBJ2-3; D is ambiguous. Per germline, CDR1 GTSNPN and CDR2 SVGIG (reference sequence). This CDR3 has 13 amino acids. With 3 bases removed from V and 1 base from J, the gap between germline ends came to 8 bases. The CDR3, as DNA: TGTGCCTGGAGGTCCAGAGGCACAGATACGCAGTATTTT. Protein sequence: CAWRSRGTDTQYF.

A remark on this clonotype: This may be a read error: a much more frequent sequence differs by one nucleotide. Given the absence of the conserved phenylalanine or tryptophan at the CDR3 end, a read error is likely. The chain is built from TRBV11-2 and TRBJ2-1; 13 bases fit TRBD2. The CDR3 contains 15 residues. Germline V gives CDR1 SGHAT, CDR2 FQNNGV. Trimming took 4 bases from V and 6 from J; bases not matched to a gene: 3. The CDR3: CASSSGLAGLNEQFL. The CDR3 DNA reads TGTGCCAGCAGCTCGGGACTAGCGGGGCTCAATGAGCAGTTCCTC.

The J gene is TRBJ2-4, the V gene TRBV2; 16 nucleotides align to TRBD2. The CDR3 consists of 19 residues. V trimming: 4 bases; J trimming: 3 bases; junction bases outside the gene matches: 9. CDR1 SNHLY and CDR2 FYNNEI come from the germline V gene. DNA for the CDR3: TGTGCCAGCAGTGGCGACGGGACTAGCGGGAGGGGGGACAAAAACATTCAGTACTTC. Translating it yields CASSGDGTSGRGDKNIQYF.

The V and J genes are TRBV7-3 and TRBJ2-1; TRBD1 matches 8 bases. Per germline, CDR1 SGHTA and CDR2 FQGTGA. V shed 5 bases and J 6 bases; nucleotides not matched to a gene: 6. This CDR3 has 14 amino acids. The CDR3: CASSLTGQANEQFF. DNA of the CDR3: TGTGCCAGCAGCCTCACGGGACAGGCCAATGAGCAGTTCTTC. The full variable domain, completed using reference TRBV7-3 and TRBJ2-1, is GAGVSQTPSNKVTEKGKYVELRCDPISGHTALYWYRQSLGQGPEFLIYFQGTGAADDSGLPNDRFFAVRPEGSVSTLKIQRTERGDSAVYLCASSLTGQANEQFFGPGTRLTVL.

The V gene is TRBV28, the J gene TRBJ2-7; possibly TRBD1 for D (9 bases). Germline CDR1 reads MDHEN; CDR2 reads SYDVKM. The CDR3 totals 15 residues. With 4 bases removed from V and 3 bases from J, the gap between germline ends came to 16 bases. The CDR3 coding sequence is TGTGCCAGCAGTTCGGGGGGGACAGGGATCTACGAGCAGTACTTC. Translated: CASSSGGTGIYEQYF.

This clonotype was seen a handful of times. V and J are TRBV10-2 and TRBJ2-5; tentative D call: TRBD1 (5 bases). Germline-derived CDR1 and CDR2 are WSHSY and SAAADI. The V end was cut by 1 base, the J end by 4 bases, with 7 bases between. The CDR3 is 13 amino acids. The CDR3 region is CASSEFRGETQYF. CDR3 sequence (DNA): TGCGCCAGCAGTGAGTTTAGGGGAGAGACCCAGTACTTC.

This clonotype has a handful of counts. The chain employs TRBV29-1 and TRBJ2-3; D may be TRBD1 (6 bases). The germline V gene encodes CDR1 SQVTM and CDR2 ANQGSEA. The CDR3 is 13 amino acids. V lost 3 bases to trimming and J lost 2 bases, with 9 bases between them. As DNA, the CDR3 is TGCAGCGTTGATCAGGGGCACACAGATACGCAGTATTTT. This translates into CSVDQGHTDTQYF.

This clonotype was detected only a few times. The V gene is TRBV4-1, the J gene TRBJ2-3; possible D gene TRBD1, 5 bases. The CDR3 consists of 14 residues. The V and J ends lost 1 base and 10 bases respectively, with 15 bases between them. In germline, CDR1 is MGHRA, CDR2 YSYEKL. The CDR3 loop reads CASSQGGAGLAQYF. In DNA, the CDR3 is TGCGCCAGCAGCCAAGGGGGCGCTGGGTTGGCGCAGTATTTT.